This is a list of T cell receptor beta chains from one sample in a study of T cell responses to AZD1222 COVID-19 vaccine. Produced via immunoSEQ multiplex PCR; TCRdb's table is partial and in-frame only. The table records 100,000 to 130,000 clones, approximately 90% of them present only once. The sample consisted of peripheral blood, taken on day 0 of AZD1222 vaccination. The receptors derive from an adult in good health. Both conserved end residues are part of each CDR3. Fields, in order: V gene, D gene, J gene, clone size, CDR3 DNA, CDR3 protein. A D gene is named only where the DNA matches it firmly. A row's size may be missing; if present it is once, few, many or a size class.

V gene: TRBV6-5; D gene: TRBD2; J gene: TRBJ2-3; clone size: NA; CDR3 DNA: TGTGCCGGGGAGGGACTAGCGGGGGGGACAGATACGCAGTATTTT; CDR3 protein: CAGEGLAGGTDTQYF
V gene: TRBV29-1; D gene: TRBD1; J gene: TRBJ2-7; clone size: NA; CDR3 DNA: TGCAGCGCATCAGCGACAGGGTACGACGAGCAGTACTTC; CDR3 protein: CSASATGYDEQYF
V gene: TRBV13; D gene: NA; J gene: TRBJ1-5; clone size: NA; CDR3 DNA: TGTGCCAGCAGCCGTAGGGGGACCCGGGACCACAATCAGCCCCAGCATTTT; CDR3 protein: CASSRRGTRDHNQPQHF
V gene: TRBV6-2/TRBV6-3; D gene: NA; J gene: TRBJ2-1; clone size: NA; CDR3 DNA: TGTGCCAGCAGCATAAAGTACGGGCCTCGGACTACTCCTACCAATGAGCAGTTCTTC; CDR3 protein: CASSIKYGPRTTPTNEQFF
V gene: TRBV7-8; D gene: NA; J gene: TRBJ2-6; clone size: NA; CDR3 DNA: TGTGCCAGCAGATTCATTTCGGACGGATACTCTGGGGCCAACGTCCTGACTTTC; CDR3 protein: CASRFISDGYSGANVLTF
V gene: TRBV19; D gene: NA; J gene: TRBJ1-5; clone size: NA; CDR3 DNA: TGTGCCAGTATCGCGGACGGTAACTTGAACCAGCCCCAGCATTTT; CDR3 protein: CASIADGNLNQPQHF
V gene: TRBV6-1; D gene: NA; J gene: TRBJ1-6; clone size: NA; CDR3 DNA: TGTGCCAGCAGTGAAGTGACAGTTCGTAATTCACCCCTCCACTTT; CDR3 protein: CASSEVTVRNSPLHF
V gene: TRBV6-5; D gene: NA; J gene: TRBJ2-7; clone size: NA; CDR3 DNA: TGTGCCAGCAGTCAGGCCGTACCCTACGAGCAGTACTTC; CDR3 protein: CASSQAVPYEQYF
V gene: TRBV13; D gene: TRBD2; J gene: TRBJ2-7; clone size: NA; CDR3 DNA: TGTGCCAGCAGCTACGGGGGGGCCGGGGACGAGCAGTACTTC; CDR3 protein: CASSYGGAGDEQYF
V gene: TRBV5-8; D gene: NA; J gene: TRBJ2-7; clone size: NA; CDR3 DNA: TGTGCCAGCAGCCTAACCTACGAGCAGTACTTC; CDR3 protein: CASSLTYEQYF
V gene: TRBV6-1; D gene: TRBD1; J gene: TRBJ1-2; clone size: few; CDR3 DNA: TGTGCCAGCAGTGAAAAAAGGGACAGCCGCTATGGCTACACCTTC; CDR3 protein: CASSEKRDSRYGYTF
V gene: TRBV23-1; D gene: NA; J gene: TRBJ2-7; clone size: NA; CDR3 DNA: TGCGCCAGCAGTCAATCGGAGGGCCTACACGAGCAGTACTTC; CDR3 protein: CASSQSEGLHEQYF
V gene: TRBV4-2; D gene: NA; J gene: TRBJ1-2; clone size: NA; CDR3 DNA: TGTGCCAGCAGCCAGACCGGGACACTATATGGCTACACCTTC; CDR3 protein: CASSQTGTLYGYTF
V gene: TRBV29-1; D gene: TRBD1; J gene: TRBJ1-1; clone size: NA; CDR3 DNA: TGCAGCGTTGTAGCGGCAGGGGGCGGGGAAGCTTTCTTT; CDR3 protein: CSVVAAGGGEAFF
V gene: TRBV3-1/TRBV3-2; D gene: NA; J gene: TRBJ2-7; clone size: NA; CDR3 DNA: TGTGCCAGCAGCCGAGGACGGGCCTACGAGCAGTACTTC; CDR3 protein: CASSRGRAYEQYF
V gene: TRBV3-1/TRBV3-2; D gene: NA; J gene: TRBJ2-7; clone size: NA; CDR3 DNA: TGTGCCAGCAGCCAAGGGCTTCGCGAGCAGTACTTC; CDR3 protein: CASSQGLREQYF
V gene: TRBV9; D gene: NA; J gene: TRBJ2-5; clone size: once; CDR3 DNA: TGTGCCAGCAGCCTAAGTGGGGGAAAAGAGACCCAGTACTTC; CDR3 protein: CASSLSGGKETQYF
V gene: TRBV4-3; D gene: NA; J gene: TRBJ1-5; clone size: NA; CDR3 DNA: TGCGCCAGCAGCCAAGAACCGGGGTCGGGTCAGCCCCAGCATTTT; CDR3 protein: CASSQEPGSGQPQHF
V gene: TRBV6-5; D gene: NA; J gene: TRBJ1-5; clone size: NA; CDR3 DNA: TGTGCCAGCAGCTATCAGGGGAATCAGCCCCAGCATTTT; CDR3 protein: CASSYQGNQPQHF
V gene: TRBV27; D gene: NA; J gene: TRBJ1-2; clone size: once; CDR3 DNA: TGTGCCAGCAAGGGGGGGACCTATGGCTACACCTTC; CDR3 protein: CASKGGTYGYTF
V gene: TRBV9; D gene: NA; J gene: TRBJ1-5; clone size: NA; CDR3 DNA: TGTGCCAGCAGCGTAGCACAGGGACTGCGGGATCAGCCCCAGCATTTT; CDR3 protein: CASSVAQGLRDQPQHF
V gene: TRBV5-1; D gene: NA; J gene: TRBJ1-4; clone size: NA; CDR3 DNA: TGCGCCAGCAGCTTGGTCTGGGGCAATAATGAAAAACTGTTTTTT; CDR3 protein: CASSLVWGNNEKLFF
V gene: TRBV6-1; D gene: NA; J gene: TRBJ2-5; clone size: NA; CDR3 DNA: TGTGCCAGCAGTGAATCGCCGGCGGGATGGGCAGAGACCCAGTACTTC; CDR3 protein: CASSESPAGWAETQYF
V gene: TRBV6-5; D gene: NA; J gene: TRBJ1-2; clone size: NA; CDR3 DNA: TGTGCCAGCAGTTACTCCCGGCGAAACTATGGCTACACCTTC; CDR3 protein: CASSYSRRNYGYTF
V gene: TRBV6-5; D gene: NA; J gene: TRBJ1-4; clone size: NA; CDR3 DNA: TGTGCCAGCAGTTCCGGGTGGGCTGATGAAAAACTGTTTTTT; CDR3 protein: CASSSGWADEKLFF
V gene: TRBV6-2/TRBV6-3; D gene: NA; J gene: TRBJ1-5; clone size: many; CDR3 DNA: TGTGCCAGCAGTTGGACAGAGAATCAGCCCCAGCATTTT; CDR3 protein: CASSWTENQPQHF
V gene: TRBV5-8; D gene: NA; J gene: TRBJ1-5; clone size: NA; CDR3 DNA: TGTGCCAGCAGCTCTGGACGGCATCTCAATCAGCCCCAGCATTTT; CDR3 protein: CASSSGRHLNQPQHF
V gene: TRBV11-3; D gene: NA; J gene: TRBJ2-3; clone size: NA; CDR3 DNA: TGTGCCAGCAGCTTAGTCTTCGGACACACAGATACGCAGTATTTT; CDR3 protein: CASSLVFGHTDTQYF
V gene: TRBV7-9; D gene: TRBD1; J gene: TRBJ1-3; clone size: NA; CDR3 DNA: TGTGCCAGCAGCTTTTGGACAGGGAGATCTGGAAACACCATATATTTT; CDR3 protein: CASSFWTGRSGNTIYF
V gene: TRBV4-3; D gene: NA; J gene: TRBJ1-2; clone size: NA; CDR3 DNA: TGCGCCAGCAGCCCTGGGGGAGCAGCTAACTATGGCTACACCTTC; CDR3 protein: CASSPGGAANYGYTF
V gene: TRBV4-3; D gene: NA; J gene: TRBJ1-6; clone size: NA; CDR3 DNA: TGCGCCAGCAGGGTAGCAGGGTCCGCGAGGTCACCCCTCCACTTT; CDR3 protein: CASRVAGSARSPLHF
V gene: TRBV19; D gene: TRBD1; J gene: TRBJ2-7; clone size: few; CDR3 DNA: TGTGCCAGCGCGGGACAGGTCATCCCCTACGAGCAGTACTTC; CDR3 protein: CASAGQVIPYEQYF
V gene: TRBV29-1; D gene: TRBD1; J gene: TRBJ2-7; clone size: NA; CDR3 DNA: TGCAGCGTTGAGTTGGTGCGGAGGGACAGGGACTCCTACGAGCAGTACTTC; CDR3 protein: CSVELVRRDRDSYEQYF
V gene: TRBV19; D gene: TRBD1; J gene: TRBJ2-3; clone size: NA; CDR3 DNA: TGTGCCAGTAGTATACGGCGGCAGGGGGTCGATACGCAGTATTTT; CDR3 protein: CASSIRRQGVDTQYF
V gene: TRBV11-2; D gene: NA; J gene: TRBJ2-7; clone size: NA; CDR3 DNA: NA; CDR3 protein: CASSLVGRGIYF
V gene: TRBV11-3; D gene: NA; J gene: TRBJ2-2; clone size: NA; CDR3 DNA: TGTGCCAGCAGCTTCTCAGCGGTGAACACCGGGGAGCTGTTTTTT; CDR3 protein: CASSFSAVNTGELFF
V gene: TRBV9; D gene: NA; J gene: TRBJ2-7; clone size: NA; CDR3 DNA: TGTGCCAGCAGCGTAGGGGGCATAAACTCCTACGAGCAGTACTTC; CDR3 protein: CASSVGGINSYEQYF
V gene: TRBV2; D gene: TRBD2; J gene: TRBJ2-5; clone size: NA; CDR3 DNA: TGTGCCAGCCGGACTAGCGGGGGGCACCAAGAGACCCAGTACTTC; CDR3 protein: CASRTSGGHQETQYF
V gene: TRBV6-6; D gene: NA; J gene: TRBJ2-3; clone size: NA; CDR3 DNA: TGTGCCAGCAGTTACGCGGCTAGCGGCACAGATACGCAGTATTTT; CDR3 protein: CASSYAASGTDTQYF
V gene: TRBV4-2; D gene: TRBD1; J gene: TRBJ1-5; clone size: NA; CDR3 DNA: TGTGCCAGCAGCCAAGATACAGGGGGAATCGGTAATCAGCCCCAGCATTTT; CDR3 protein: CASSQDTGGIGNQPQHF
V gene: TRBV11-2; D gene: NA; J gene: TRBJ2-7; clone size: NA; CDR3 DNA: TGTGCCAGCAGCTTTGGTACGACAGGCTACGAGCAGTACTTC; CDR3 protein: CASSFGTTGYEQYF
V gene: TRBV7-2; D gene: NA; J gene: TRBJ1-5; clone size: NA; CDR3 DNA: TGTGCCAGCAGCCCAGGGACATTATTACAGCCCCAGCATTTT; CDR3 protein: CASSPGTLLQPQHF
V gene: TRBV7-2; D gene: TRBD1; J gene: TRBJ1-4; clone size: NA; CDR3 DNA: TGTGCCAGCAGCATAAGACAGGGGGCGGATGAAAAACTGTTTTTT; CDR3 protein: CASSIRQGADEKLFF
V gene: TRBV6-6; D gene: NA; J gene: TRBJ1-1; clone size: NA; CDR3 DNA: TGTGCCAGCAGCAACAGGGATGACACTGAAGCTTTCTTT; CDR3 protein: CASSNRDDTEAFF
V gene: TRBV2; D gene: NA; J gene: TRBJ2-1; clone size: NA; CDR3 DNA: TGTGCCAGGGGGTCATACGGCCTACCGAGGAATGAGCAGTTCTTC; CDR3 protein: CARGSYGLPRNEQFF
V gene: TRBV5-4; D gene: NA; J gene: TRBJ2-5; clone size: NA; CDR3 DNA: TGTGCCAGCAGCTTTAGAGGGCGCTTGGAGACCCAGTACTTC; CDR3 protein: CASSFRGRLETQYF
V gene: TRBV25-1; D gene: NA; J gene: TRBJ1-6; clone size: NA; CDR3 DNA: TGTGCCAGCACCGATTGGGCTAATTCACCCCTCCACTTT; CDR3 protein: CASTDWANSPLHF
V gene: TRBV3-1/TRBV3-2; D gene: NA; J gene: TRBJ1-3; clone size: NA; CDR3 DNA: TGTGCCAGCAATAATCATGTCTCTGGAAACACCATATATTTT; CDR3 protein: CASNNHVSGNTIYF
V gene: TRBV2; D gene: NA; J gene: TRBJ1-5; clone size: few; CDR3 DNA: TGTGCCAGCAGGGCCGGGGTAAGCAATCAGCCCCAGCATTTT; CDR3 protein: CASRAGVSNQPQHF
V gene: TRBV5-1; D gene: TRBD2; J gene: TRBJ2-2; clone size: NA; CDR3 DNA: TGCGCCAGCAGCTCGGGGCTAGCGGCGACCGGGGAGCTGTTTTTT; CDR3 protein: CASSSGLAATGELFF
V gene: TRBV9; D gene: TRBD2; J gene: TRBJ2-3; clone size: once; CDR3 DNA: TGTGCCAGCAGCGTAGGGTGGGCGGGAGTACAAGATACGCAGTATTTT; CDR3 protein: CASSVGWAGVQDTQYF
V gene: TRBV27; D gene: TRBD1; J gene: TRBJ2-7; clone size: NA; CDR3 DNA: TGTGCCAGCAGTCCCCTGATTACCGGGACAGGGGTGTACGAGCAGTACTTC; CDR3 protein: CASSPLITGTGVYEQYF
V gene: TRBV19; D gene: NA; J gene: TRBJ2-7; clone size: NA; CDR3 DNA: TGTGCCAGTAGTATGACGGGATCTGGAGAGCAGTACTTC; CDR3 protein: CASSMTGSGEQYF
V gene: TRBV28; D gene: NA; J gene: TRBJ2-2; clone size: once; CDR3 DNA: TGTGCCAGCAGTTCCGGGACACACGTCACCGGGGAGCTGTTTTTT; CDR3 protein: CASSSGTHVTGELFF
V gene: TRBV5-1; D gene: NA; J gene: TRBJ1-4; clone size: NA; CDR3 DNA: TGCGCCAGCAGCGAGGGACCGGTTAATGAAAAACTGTTTTTT; CDR3 protein: CASSEGPVNEKLFF
V gene: TRBV20-1; D gene: NA; J gene: TRBJ1-5; clone size: NA; CDR3 DNA: TGCAGTGCCCGGATTCAGCCCCAGCATTTT; CDR3 protein: CSARIQPQHF
V gene: TRBV29-1; D gene: TRBD2; J gene: TRBJ2-1; clone size: NA; CDR3 DNA: TGCAGCGTCCCCAATCGGGGGGGAGCGGTCTTC; CDR3 protein: CSVPNRGGAVF
V gene: TRBV7-3; D gene: NA; J gene: TRBJ2-7; clone size: NA; CDR3 DNA: TGTGCCAGCAGCTTAAATGGGGGCTACGAGCAGTACTTC; CDR3 protein: CASSLNGGYEQYF
V gene: TRBV23-1; D gene: NA; J gene: TRBJ2-5; clone size: NA; CDR3 DNA: TGCGCCAGCACCAAAAAGAGGGCCCGGGAGACCCAGTACTTC; CDR3 protein: CASTKKRARETQYF